A single sample gave rise to the 18 T cell receptor beta chains below, sequenced in a study of T cells in localized non-small cell lung cancer. The method was immunoSEQ multiplex PCR; TCRdb's version includes in-frame clones alone and lacks a portion of them. The sample has over 20,000 clones, over 75% seen once. The starting material was peripheral blood mononuclear cells, obtained before any cancer treatment. The receptors derive from a male donor at least 60 years old with stage II lung adenocarcinoma.

This clone showed up just a few times. The rearrangement joins TRBV19 to TRBJ1-5; perhaps TRBD1 as D (5 bases). CDR3 length: 13 amino acids. Trimming removed 6 bases at V and 6 bases at J, with 12 bases between. Germline V gene data show CDR1 as LNHDA and CDR2 as SQIVND (reference sequence). The DNA of the CDR3 is TGTGCCAGTAGGGGGACCGGGGGTCAGCCCCAGCATTTT. Translating it yields CASRGTGGQPQHF.

The genes are TRBV7-2 and TRBJ2-1; D not certain. Germline CDR1 is SGHTA and CDR2 is FQGNSA. The CDR3 has 14 amino acids. V lost 6 bases and J lost 4, with 13 bases in between. CDR3 residues: CASSPDWGYNEQFF. The CDR3 region has the DNA TGTGCCAGCAGTCCTGACTGGGGTTACAATGAGCAGTTCTTC. The full variable domain, in which reference TRBV7-2 and TRBJ2-1 provide the parts outside the CDR3, is GAGVSQSPSNKVTEKGKDVELRCDPISGHTALYWYRQSLGQGLEFLIYFQGNSAPDKSGLPSDRFSAERTGGSVSTLTIQRTQQEDSAVYLCASSPDWGYNEQFFGPGTRLTVL.

This chain joins TRBV5-4 and TRBJ2-1, with D possibly TRBD1 on 6 matching bases. The CDR3 extends over 13 amino acids. V was shortened by 3 bases and J by 6 bases, with 10 bases between the two germline ends. The germline V gene has CDR1 SGHNT and CDR2 YYREEE (reference sequence). The CDR3 protein is CASSWTESNEQFF. The CDR3 coding sequence is TGTGCCAGCAGCTGGACAGAGAGCAATGAGCAGTTCTTC.

The CDR3 is CATSRDLNYGYTF. The CDR3 coding sequence is TGTGCCACCAGCAGAGATCTTAACTATGGCTACACCTTC. The chain links TRBV15 to TRBJ1-2; D is uncertain. V lost 0 bases and J 1 base, leaving 3 bases between the germline ends. The germline gives CDR1 LNHNV, CDR2 YYDKDF (reference sequence). There are 13 residues in the CDR3.

This sequence joins TRBV5-1 and TRBJ2-2; 9 positions match TRBD2. Trimming at V came to 2 bases and at J to 5 bases, leaving 4 bases not matched to a gene. The CDR3 consists of 15 residues. CDR1 and CDR2 (germline): SGHRS, YFSETQ. The CDR3 here is CASSFLAGNTGELFF. The CDR3 coding sequence is TGCGCCAGCAGCTTCCTAGCGGGAAATACCGGGGAGCTGTTTTTT.

The chain carries TRBV7-6 and TRBJ2-1, with D unclear. The CDR3 is 13 amino acids. Germline-derived CDR1 and CDR2 are SGHVS and FNYEAQ. V lost 5 bases and J lost 5, with 10 bases in between. The CDR3 nucleotides are TGTGCCAGCAGCCCTTTGCGCCACAATGAGCAGTTCTTC. Protein product: CASSPLRHNEQFF.

CDR3 sequence: CASSARGVSYEQYF. In DNA form, the CDR3 reads TGTGCCAGCAGCGCACGGGGCGTTTCCTACGAGCAGTACTTC. V is TRBV9 and J is TRBJ2-7, with D perhaps being TRBD1 or TRBD2 (5 bases each). CDR1 and CDR2 (germline): SGDLS, YYNGEE. The CDR3 covers 14 residues. Trimming cost V 3 bases and J 1 base, with 11 bases left between them.

The rearrangement uses TRBV27 and TRBJ2-3, with 7 nucleotides matching TRBD2. V lost 5 bases and J lost 0; bases outside the gene matches: 5. Germline V lookup: CDR1 MNHEY, CDR2 SMNVEV (reference sequence). The CDR3 runs to 15 residues. CDR3 residues: CASSRLATSTDTQYF. The CDR3 DNA reads TGTGCCAGCAGTCGACTAGCAACTAGCACAGATACGCAGTATTTT.

This sequence joins TRBV28 and TRBJ2-7; D gene unclear. CDR1 is MDHEN, CDR2 SYDVKM, per germline. The CDR3 has 14 residues. V was pared by 6 bases and J by 10 bases, with 22 bases between. CDR3 loop: CASRTAPPRILQYF. CDR3 nucleotide sequence: TGTGCCAGCAGGACGGCGCCTCCCCGGATCCTCCAGTACTTC.

The CDR3 region has the DNA TGTGCCGGAGGGCAAGGGCCTACAGATACGCAGTATTTT. This translates into CAGGQGPTDTQYF. The genes are TRBV5-4 and TRBJ2-3; TRBD2 is a possible D gene (6 bases). Trimming cost V 10 bases and J 3 bases, with 15 bases left between them. Germline V gene lookup returns CDR1 SGHNT and CDR2 YYREEE (reference sequence). This CDR3 has 13 residues. Variable domain in full (rest from reference TRBV5-4 and TRBJ2-3): ETGVTQSPTHLIKTRGQQVTLRCSSQSGHNTVSWYQQALGQGPQFIFQYYREEENGRGNFPPRFSGLQFPNYSSELNVNALELDDSALYLCAGGQGPTDTQYFGPGTRLTVL.

This clone was counted between two and nine times. V is TRBV9 and J is TRBJ1-1, with D possibly matching TRBD1 (5 bases). V was trimmed by 4 bases and J by 5 bases, leaving 15 bases between them. CDR1 and CDR2 from the germline V gene are SGDLS and YYNGEE. This CDR3 spans 14 amino acids. Written as DNA, the CDR3 is TGTGCCAGCAGCTATGACAGCCGGCTGACTGAAGCTTTCTTT. Translation: CASSYDSRLTEAFF.

V usage is TRBV6-6 and J usage is TRBJ2-7, with 9 nucleotides matching TRBD1. This CDR3 is built from 14 residues. V was clipped by 6 bases and J by 6 bases; unmatched bases: 9. The germline V gene encodes CDR1 MNHNY and CDR2 SVGAGI (reference sequence). The CDR3 nucleotides are TGTGCCAGCAGCCCCGAACAGGGGGCGCGCGAGCAGTACTTC. This sequence encodes CASSPEQGAREQYF.

The CDR3 DNA reads TGTGCCAGCAGTCCGCTTATGAAACCGGGTGAGCAGTTCTTC. Amino acids: CASSPLMKPGEQFF. The V and J genes are TRBV28 and TRBJ2-1; no clear D. This CDR3 spans 14 amino acids. The germline V gene has CDR1 MDHEN and CDR2 SYDVKM. V was shortened by 5 bases and J by 9 bases, with 17 bases between the two germline ends.

This clone was recorded once. This chain joins TRBV27 and TRBJ2-7; TRBD2 aligns across 7 bases. V was clipped by 3 bases and J by 0 bases; unmatched bases: 8. This CDR3 region has 16 residues. The germline V gene has CDR1 MNHEY and CDR2 SMNVEV (reference sequence). CDR3: CASSLDTRGSSYEQYF. Here the CDR3 DNA reads TGTGCCAGCAGTTTGGATACCCGCGGGAGCTCCTACGAGCAGTACTTC.

The chain recombines TRBV7-9 with TRBJ1-5; D ambiguous. Germline V gives CDR1 SEHNR, CDR2 FQNEAQ (reference sequence). The CDR3 sequence is 11 residues long. Trimming shortened V by 4 bases and J by 6 bases, and 4 bases separated the two germline ends. The CDR3 here is CASSSPQPQHF. The DNA of the CDR3 is TGTGCCAGCAGCTCCCCTCAGCCCCAGCATTTT. The full variable domain, rest sourced from reference TRBV7-9 and TRBJ1-5, is DTGVSQNPRHKITKRGQNVTFRCDPISEHNRLYWYRQTLGQGPEFLTYFQNEAQLEKSRLLSDRFSAERPKGSFSTLEIQRTEQGDSAMYLCASSSPQPQHFGDGTRLSIL.

The chain has TRBV7-2 and TRBJ1-5; a possible D gene is TRBD1 (6 bases). CDR1 and CDR2 from the germline V gene are SGHTA and FQGNSA. The germline V and J ends were trimmed by 6 bases and 5 bases, with 14 bases remaining between them. The CDR3 is 14 residues long. In DNA, the CDR3 is TGTGCCAGCAGTCGTCAGGGGAACCATCAGCCCCAGCATTTT. Its protein is CASSRQGNHQPQHF.

J is TRBJ2-1 and V is TRBV19; D ambiguous. The CDR3 loop spans 14 amino acids. In germline, CDR1 is LNHDA, CDR2 SQIVND (reference sequence). V was shortened by 4 bases and J by 0 bases, with 7 bases between the two germline ends. CDR3 bases: TGTGCCAGTAGTAGTCAGGCCTCCTACAATGAGCAGTTCTTC. Translated, it gives CASSSQASYNEQFF.

The chain carries TRBV10-2 and TRBJ2-1; D remains unclear. Germline CDR1 and CDR2: WSHSY and SAAADI. The CDR3 length is 14 residues. Trimming pared 2 bases from V and 5 bases from J, leaving 10 bases between. The CDR3 reads CASSENLDHNEQFF. The CDR3 nucleotides read TGCGCCAGCAGTGAGAACCTGGACCACAATGAGCAGTTCTTC.